This is a list of T cell receptor beta chains from one sample in a study of cytomegalovirus exposure and HLA in healthy donors. Assay: immunoSEQ multiplex PCR; the TCRdb copy retains only in-frame clones and omits some. Of 75,000 to 95,000 clones detected, 70% to 85% appear once; the ten largest clones hold about 2%. Source material: PBMCs. The receptors derive from a man between 18 and 35 years old in good health and CMV-seronegative. Both conserved end residues are part of each CDR3. Fields, in order: clone size, D gene, V gene, J gene, CDR3 protein, CDR3 DNA. D genes are given only for firm matches. Rows may omit the clone size; those that give it use once, few, many or a size class.

size: .; D: TRBD2; V: TRBV5-4; J: TRBJ2-5; CDR3: CASSFGTTMQETQYF; DNA: TGTGCCAGCAGCTTCGGGACTACCATGCAAGAGACCCAGTACTTC
size: .; D: TRBD2; V: TRBV5-1; J: TRBJ2-1; CDR3: CASSLAGAINEQFF; DNA: TGCGCCAGCAGCTTAGCGGGAGCAATCAATGAGCAGTTCTTC
size: once; D: .; V: TRBV6-5; J: TRBJ1-5; CDR3: CASSRRGSNQPQHF; DNA: TGTGCCAGCAGTCGCAGGGGTAGCAATCAGCCCCAGCATTTT
size: .; D: .; V: TRBV9; J: TRBJ2-4; CDR3: CASSTSTRIGLAKNIQYF; DNA: TGTGCCAGCAGCACAAGTACTAGGATTGGGCTAGCCAAAAACATTCAGTACTTC
size: once; D: .; V: TRBV29-1; J: TRBJ2-7; CDR3: CSALLGGYEQYF; DNA: TGCAGCGCCCTGCTAGGCGGGTACGAGCAGTACTTC
size: .; D: .; V: TRBV7-9; J: TRBJ1-4; CDR3: CASSLSPGGRGNEKLFF; DNA: TGTGCCAGCAGCTTATCCCCGGGGGGCAGAGGGAATGAAAAACTGTTTTTT
size: .; D: .; V: TRBV28; J: TRBJ1-3; CDR3: CASRAGRSGNTIYF; DNA: TGTGCCAGCAGAGCGGGCCGCTCCGGAAACACCATATATTTT
size: .; D: .; V: TRBV7-7; J: TRBJ2-1; CDR3: CASSLGSGAGDEQFF; DNA: TGTGCTAGCAGCTTAGGGTCCGGCGCGGGCGATGAGCAGTTCTTC
size: .; D: .; V: TRBV10-1; J: TRBJ2-3; CDR3: CASSPSRDTQYF; DNA: TGCGCCAGCAGCCCGTCCAGAGATACGCAGTATTTT
size: .; D: .; V: TRBV6-5; J: TRBJ2-3; CDR3: CASRASPGPTDTQYF; DNA: TGTGCCAGCAGGGCTAGCCCCGGCCCCACAGATACGCAGTATTTT
size: few; D: .; V: TRBV5-1; J: TRBJ1-1; CDR3: CASSLGAGGTEAFF; DNA: TGCGCCAGCAGCTTGGGGGCAGGTGGCACTGAAGCTTTCTTT
size: few; D: TRBD1; V: TRBV5-4; J: TRBJ2-7; CDR3: CASSVTGRAYEQYF; DNA: TGTGCCAGCAGCGTGACAGGGAGAGCCTACGAGCAGTACTTC
size: .; D: .; V: TRBV30; J: TRBJ1-6; CDR3: CAWTEGLFNSPLHF; DNA: TGTGCCTGGACTGAGGGACTGTTCAATTCACCCCTCCACTTT
size: few; D: .; V: TRBV7-9; J: TRBJ1-5; CDR3: CASSPPGDRQPQHF; DNA: TGTGCCAGCAGCCCCCCCGGAGATAGGCAGCCCCAGCATTTT
size: .; D: .; V: TRBV5-1; J: TRBJ2-5; CDR3: CASSFVSLETQYF; DNA: TGCGCCAGCAGCTTTGTCAGTCTAGAGACCCAGTACTTC
size: .; D: .; V: TRBV19; J: TRBJ1-2; CDR3: CASSFRDGGYTF; DNA: TGTGCCAGTAGTTTCCGCGATGGTGGCTACACCTTC
size: once; D: .; V: TRBV27; J: TRBJ1-1; CDR3: CASSLSGVGNTEAFF; DNA: TGTGCCAGCAGTTTATCCGGGGTGGGTAACACTGAAGCTTTCTTT
size: .; D: TRBD2; V: TRBV12-5; J: TRBJ2-7; CDR3: CASGLGTSRYEQYF; DNA: TGTGCTAGTGGTTTGGGGACTAGTCGCTACGAGCAGTACTTC
size: .; D: TRBD1; V: TRBV7-9; J: TRBJ2-1; CDR3: CASSTGQSYNEQFF; DNA: TGTGCCAGCAGCACGGGACAGTCCTACAATGAGCAGTTCTTC
size: once; D: .; V: TRBV27; J: TRBJ2-2; CDR3: CASSFRRENTGELFF; DNA: TGTGCCAGCAGTTTTAGGAGGGAGAACACCGGGGAGCTGTTTTTT
size: .; D: .; V: TRBV27; J: TRBJ2-6; CDR3: CASSQGWGGANVLTF; DNA: TGTGCCAGCAGTCAGGGCTGGGGTGGGGCCAACGTCCTGACTTTC
size: .; D: .; V: TRBV25-1; J: TRBJ2-3; CDR3: CASSEYHTDTQYF; DNA: TGTGCCAGCAGTGAATACCACACAGATACGCAGTATTTT
size: .; D: TRBD2; V: TRBV7-9; J: TRBJ2-2; CDR3: CASSLRTSGRAGGELFF; DNA: TGTGCCAGCAGCTTAAGGACTAGCGGGAGGGCCGGCGGGGAGCTGTTTTTT
size: once; D: .; V: TRBV7-2; J: TRBJ1-1; CDR3: CASSQRTTFLTEAFF; DNA: TGTGCCAGCAGCCAGCGGACCACTTTCCTGACTGAAGCTTTCTTT
size: .; D: .; V: TRBV20-1; J: TRBJ2-1; CDR3: CSAREYNEQFF; DNA: TGCAGTGCACGGGAATACAATGAGCAGTTCTTC
size: .; D: .; V: TRBV21-1; J: TRBJ1-5; CDR3: CASFLILRTGLSNQPQHF; DNA: TGTGCCAGCTTCCTTATACTTCGGACAGGGCTTAGCAATCAGCCCCAGCATTTT
size: .; D: .; V: TRBV15; J: TRBJ2-1; CDR3: CATSRASGEQFF; DNA: TGTGCCACCAGCAGAGCCAGCGGGGAGCAGTTCTTC
size: .; D: TRBD1; V: TRBV13; J: TRBJ2-7; CDR3: CASSSRDRGIYEQYF; DNA: TGTGCCAGCAGCTCCCGGGACAGGGGAATCTACGAGCAGTACTTC
size: .; D: .; V: TRBV11-2; J: TRBJ1-1; CDR3: CASSSGHNTEAFF; DNA: TGTGCCAGCAGCTCGGGACACAACACTGAAGCTTTCTTT
size: .; D: TRBD1; V: TRBV6-1; J: TRBJ2-7; CDR3: CASRTRDSRYEQYF; DNA: TGTGCCAGCAGGACTCGGGACAGCCGGTACGAGCAGTACTTC
size: .; D: .; V: TRBV28; J: TRBJ1-3; CDR3: CASSLRGGPSGNTIYF; DNA: TGTGCCAGCAGCCTCCGGGGGGGTCCCTCTGGAAACACCATATATTTT